This TCR beta chain was identified in a study of blood T cell repertoires in COVID-19. Germline V gives CDR1 MDHEN, CDR2 SYDVKM. The CDR3 has 14 amino acids. V lost 2 bases to trimming and J lost 7 bases, with 12 bases between them. TCRdb keeps only in-frame clones here, not all; method: immunoSEQ multiplex PCR. This sample has 100,000 to 150,000 clones; about 94% occur once, and the top ten carry 2.1%. The sequence was obtained from a man between 50 and 59 years old with COVID-19, enrolled during active disease. Material for sequencing was peripheral blood. The chain uses TRBV28 and TRBJ1-5, with D perhaps TRBD1 (5 bases). CDR3 DNA: TGTGCCAGCAGTTTAGGCAGGGATGGGCAGCCCCAGCATTTT. This encodes CASSLGRDGQPQHF. The full variable domain, rest sourced from reference TRBV28 and TRBJ1-5, is DVKVTQSSRYLVKRTGEKVFLECVQDMDHENMFWYRQDPGLGLRLIYFSYDVKMKEKGDIPEGYSVSREKKERFSLILESASTNQTSMYLCASSLGRDGQPQHFGDGTRLSIL.